This T cell receptor (beta chain) is from a study of blood T cell repertoires in COVID-19. Turning to the study itself: Material from acute and convalescent COVID-19 was sourced from the United States, Italy and Spain. The cDNA or gDNA used as material had been derived from T cells, B-cell-depleted T cells, or PBMCs.

This clone was counted a single time. Source study methods: Reference gene primer amplification gave estimated nucleated cell counts. The table came from immunoSEQ multiplex PCR; TCRdb's copy has only in-frame clones and leaves some out. Clone size and V and J calls were adopted from that table, with D and trimming inferred from the DNA. Of 150,000 to 200,000 clones listed, 89% are singletons. Sequences were obtained from peripheral blood. This sequence originates from a man aged 35 to 55 with acute or convalescent COVID-19.

For the CDR3, the DNA is TGCGCCAGCAGCCCCGCTCAGGTGCCCTATGGCTACACCTTC. It specifies CASSPAQVPYGYTF. V is TRBV4-1 and J is TRBJ1-2; D is ambiguous. V was clipped by 4 bases and J by 4 bases, with 13 bases between them. CDR3 length: 14 residues. Germline-derived CDR1 and CDR2 are MGHRA and YSYEKL.